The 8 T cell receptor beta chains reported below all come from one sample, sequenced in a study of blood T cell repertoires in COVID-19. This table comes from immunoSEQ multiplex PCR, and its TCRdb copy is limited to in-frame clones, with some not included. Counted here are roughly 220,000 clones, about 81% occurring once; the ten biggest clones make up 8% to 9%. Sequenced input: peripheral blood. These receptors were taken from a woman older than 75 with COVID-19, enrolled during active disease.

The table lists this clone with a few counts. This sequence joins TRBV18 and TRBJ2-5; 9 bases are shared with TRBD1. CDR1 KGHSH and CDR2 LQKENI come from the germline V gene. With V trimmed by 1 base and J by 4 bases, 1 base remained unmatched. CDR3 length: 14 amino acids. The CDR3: CASSPRTGVETQYF. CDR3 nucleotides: TGTGCCAGCTCACCACGGACAGGGGTAGAGACCCAGTACTTC.

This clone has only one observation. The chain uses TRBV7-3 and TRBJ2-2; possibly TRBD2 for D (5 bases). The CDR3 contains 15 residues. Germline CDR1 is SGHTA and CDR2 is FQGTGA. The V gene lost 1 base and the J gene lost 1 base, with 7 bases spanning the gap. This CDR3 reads CASSLMSGNTGELFF. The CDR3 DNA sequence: TGTGCCAGCAGCTTAATGAGCGGGAACACCGGGGAGCTGTTTTTT. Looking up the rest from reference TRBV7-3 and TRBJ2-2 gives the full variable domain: GAGVSQTPSNKVTEKGKYVELRCDPISGHTALYWYRQSLGQGPEFLIYFQGTGAADDSGLPNDRFFAVRPEGSVSTLKIQRTERGDSAVYLCASSLMSGNTGELFFGEGSRLTVL.

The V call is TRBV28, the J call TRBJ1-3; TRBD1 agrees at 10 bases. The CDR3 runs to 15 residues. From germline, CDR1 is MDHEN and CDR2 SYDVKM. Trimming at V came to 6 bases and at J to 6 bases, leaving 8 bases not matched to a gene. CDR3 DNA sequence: TGTGCCAGCAGAAAACCGGGACAGGGGTCAAACACCATATATTTT. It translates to CASRKPGQGSNTIYF.

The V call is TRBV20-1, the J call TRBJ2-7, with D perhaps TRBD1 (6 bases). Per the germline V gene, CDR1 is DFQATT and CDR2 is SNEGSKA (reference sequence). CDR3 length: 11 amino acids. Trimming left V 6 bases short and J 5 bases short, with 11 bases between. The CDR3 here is CSARGLNEQYF. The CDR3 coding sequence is TGCAGTGCCAGGGGTTTGAACGAGCAGTACTTC.

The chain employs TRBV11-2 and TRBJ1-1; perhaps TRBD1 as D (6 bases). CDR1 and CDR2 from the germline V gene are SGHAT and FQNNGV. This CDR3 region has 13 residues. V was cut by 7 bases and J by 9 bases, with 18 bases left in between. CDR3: CASTFSPGQKAFF. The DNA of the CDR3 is TGTGCCAGCACCTTTTCCCCGGGACAAAAAGCTTTCTTT.

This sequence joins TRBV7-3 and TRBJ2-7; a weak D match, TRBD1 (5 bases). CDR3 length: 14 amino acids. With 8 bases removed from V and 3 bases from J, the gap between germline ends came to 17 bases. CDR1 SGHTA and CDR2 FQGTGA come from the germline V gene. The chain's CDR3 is CASPKQQDIYEQYF. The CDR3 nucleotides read TGTGCCAGCCCTAAGCAACAGGACATCTACGAGCAGTACTTC.

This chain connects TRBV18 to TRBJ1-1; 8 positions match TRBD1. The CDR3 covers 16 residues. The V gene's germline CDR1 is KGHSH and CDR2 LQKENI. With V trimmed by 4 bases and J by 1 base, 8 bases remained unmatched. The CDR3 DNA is TGTGCCAGCTCACTTACAGGGGGAGGTCGGAACACTGAAGCTTTCTTT. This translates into CASSLTGGGRNTEAFF.

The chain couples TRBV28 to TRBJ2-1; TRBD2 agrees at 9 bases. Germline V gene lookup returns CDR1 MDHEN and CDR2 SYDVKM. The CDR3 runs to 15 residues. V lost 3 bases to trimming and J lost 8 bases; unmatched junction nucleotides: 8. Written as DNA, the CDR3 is TGTGCCAGCAGTTTGCGCGGGAGGGCCAGCGATGAGCAGTTCTTC. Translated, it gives CASSLRGRASDEQFF.